Shown below are 5 T cell receptor beta chains from a single sample sequenced in a study of T cell responses to AZD1222 COVID-19 vaccine. TCRdb's table, derived via immunoSEQ multiplex PCR, lists solely in-frame clones and lacks some. Found here are 130,000 or so clones, 93% of them singletons; the top ten hold roughly 5.9%. The material was peripheral blood, obtained on day 0 of AZD1222 vaccination. The receptor set was obtained from an adult in good health.

This chain uses TRBV15 with TRBJ2-1, with a possible D match to TRBD2 (5 bases). Germline lookup yields CDR1 LNHNV and CDR2 YYDKDF (reference sequence). This CDR3 has 17 residues. The ends were cut back, 5 bases at V and 4 bases at J, with 21 bases in the middle. The CDR3 DNA reads TGTGCCACCAGCGAGTTAATGCGGGTTTACCCGTACAATGAGCAGTTCTTC. Translation gives CATSELMRVYPYNEQFF.

The chain is built from TRBV27 and TRBJ1-4; D is possibly TRBD1 (5 bases). CDR3 size: 13 residues. Trimming left V 3 bases short and J 13 bases short, with 15 bases between. Germline V lookup: CDR1 MNHEY, CDR2 SMNVEV (reference sequence). DNA of the CDR3: TGTGCCAGCAGTTTTTCGGTAGGAGACAGACTGTTTTTT. It is translated as CASSFSVGDRLFF.

The chain is built from TRBV18 and TRBJ2-4, with D perhaps matching TRBD1 (6 bases). V lost 0 bases to trimming and J lost 4 bases, with 7 bases between them. This CDR3 comprises 14 residues. Germline V gives CDR1 KGHSH, CDR2 LQKENI. The CDR3 sequence is CASSPPGTKNIQYF. CDR3 nucleotide sequence: TGTGCCAGCTCACCACCCGGGACAAAAAACATTCAGTACTTC.

The rearrangement uses TRBV19 and TRBJ1-2; perhaps TRBD1 as D (5 bases). V lost 7 bases, J lost 3 bases, and 21 bases lay in between. Germline lookup yields CDR1 LNHDA and CDR2 SQIVND (reference sequence). The CDR3 has 16 amino acids. CDR3 sequence (DNA): TGTGCCAGTAACCTCCGGGGGAGGGCAAAAGACTATGGCTACACCTTC. This sequence encodes CASNLRGRAKDYGYTF.

This clone was picked up one time. This chain connects TRBV9 to TRBJ2-2; D ambiguous. This CDR3 comprises 14 residues. V was clipped by 0 bases and J by 5 bases, with 8 bases between them. The germline V gene has CDR1 SGDLS and CDR2 YYNGEE. The DNA for the CDR3 is TGTGCCAGCAGCGTAGGCATTTCGACCGGGGAGCTGTTTTTT. It codes for CASSVGISTGELFF.